This T cell receptor (beta chain) was sequenced in a study of T cells in narcolepsy. Study-level information: Donors had narcolepsy type 1 or type 2, or were healthy controls. Study-level findings and limits: Reportedly, autoreactive clonotypes were serially detected in patients' blood but not controls'. In some patient and control memory CD4+ samples, autoreactive clones were absent. Comparing one patient's CSF and blood CD4+ clonotypes highlighted HCRT- and TRIB2-specific autoreactive clonotypes.

Method: immunoSEQ multiplex PCR; TCRdb's copy keeps in-frame clones and lacks some. Altogether 25,000 to 35,000 clones are present, roughly 78% being singletons, with the ten largest covering 1.2%. In regard to this clone: Antigen unknown. Sequence at one end of the junction differs from germline and may be a read error.

The CDR3 sequence is 15 residues long. Germline-derived CDR1 and CDR2 are LNHDA and SQIVND (reference sequence). The receptor's source is a human donor with narcolepsy. The V gene is TRBV19, the J gene TRBJ1-5; D remains unclear. The sample consisted of CD45RA- memory CD4+ T cells from PBMCs. For the CDR3, the DNA is TGTGCCAGTAGTCAACCGACCGGGAGCATTCAGCCCCAGCATTTT. Protein: CASSQPTGSIQPQHF.